Sequencing of this T cell receptor beta chain was carried out in a study of blood T cell repertoires in COVID-19. The wider study: T cells, B-cell-depleted T cells, or PBMCs supplied cDNA or gDNA.

This clone is medium-sized in the sample. The germline V gene encodes CDR1 MDHEN and CDR2 SYDVKM. The V and J ends lost 8 bases and 1 base, in that order; junction bases with no gene match: 11. The CDR3 runs 16 residues. In the authors' methods: Estimates of nucleated cell counts were drawn from the amplification of reference gene primers. Measured with immunoSEQ multiplex PCR; TCRdb has only the in-frame clones, and not every one. From that table come the V and J calls and clone size; the DNA was used to work out D and trimming. The sample has tens of thousands of clones, approximately 90% seen once.

Material for sequencing was peripheral blood. The chain links TRBV28 to TRBJ1-2; 9 nucleotides line up with TRBD1. The TCR originated in a human donor in a cohort sampled during active COVID-19. The CDR3 bases are TGTGCCAGCGTTGAGACAGGGGGGTTTAATAACTATGGCTACACCTTC. Translation: CASVETGGFNNYGYTF.